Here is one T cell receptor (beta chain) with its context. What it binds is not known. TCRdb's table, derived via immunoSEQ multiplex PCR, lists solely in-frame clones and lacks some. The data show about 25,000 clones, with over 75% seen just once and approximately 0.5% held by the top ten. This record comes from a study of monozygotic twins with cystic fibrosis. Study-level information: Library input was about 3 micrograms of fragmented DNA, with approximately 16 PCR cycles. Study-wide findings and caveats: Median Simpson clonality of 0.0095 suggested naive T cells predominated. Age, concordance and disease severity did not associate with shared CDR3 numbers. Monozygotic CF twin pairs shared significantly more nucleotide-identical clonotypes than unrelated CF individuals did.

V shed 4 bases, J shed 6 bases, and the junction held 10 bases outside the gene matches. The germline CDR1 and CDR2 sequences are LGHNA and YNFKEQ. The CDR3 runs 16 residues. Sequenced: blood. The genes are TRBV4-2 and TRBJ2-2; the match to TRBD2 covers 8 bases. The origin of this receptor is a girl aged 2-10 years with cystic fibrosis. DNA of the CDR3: TGTGCCAGCAGCCTAATTCGGGGGGGCTCTTCCGGGGAGCTGTTTTTT. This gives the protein CASSLIRGGSSGELFF.